The source of this T cell receptor beta chain is a study of shared clonotypes between healthy human individuals. The repertoire was sequenced with immunoSEQ multiplex PCR; TCRdb's copy has only in-frame clones and lacks some. The table lists 2 million to 2.5 million clones, about 94% of them singletons. The sequencing input was naive CD4+ T cells sorted from blood. The subset denotes: CD45RA+ positively selected. The TCR comes from a man aged 18 to 29 in good health.

The CDR3 sequence is CASSTRTGEAFF. In nucleotides, the CDR3 is TGTGCCAGTAGTACTAGGACAGGGGAAGCTTTCTTT. The rearrangement uses TRBV19 and TRBJ1-1; 8 bases line up with TRBD1. Trimming at V came to 4 bases and at J to 8 bases, leaving 3 bases not matched to a gene. This CDR3 contains 12 residues. In germline, CDR1 is LNHDA, CDR2 SQIVND (reference sequence).